The 26 T cell receptor beta chains given below trace back to one sample, sequenced in a study of CD8 T cells in ankylosing spondylitis. TCRdb recomputed calls from the 5' RACE reads with MiXCR, one row per CDR3 protein. The top ten hold approximately 16% of the sample, which has some 150,000 distinct CDR3 sequences, approximately 44% seen once. The specimen was synovial fluid, either unsorted or a sorted T cell fraction (not recorded which). The source is a male donor with ankylosing spondylitis.

V is TRBV4-1 and J is TRBJ2-1; D gene unclear. V lost 1 base, J lost 2 bases, and 6 bases lay in between. The CDR3 runs to 14 residues. CDR1 is MGHRA and CDR2 is YSYEKL in the germline V gene. In DNA, the CDR3 is TGCGCCAGCAGCCAAGGTAAACCCTACAATGAGCAGTTCTTC. Protein: CASSQGKPYNEQFF.

The V call is TRBV4-3, the J call TRBJ1-1; the D is unclear. Germline V lookup: CDR1 LGHNA, CDR2 YSLEER. The CDR3 contains 14 residues. V was cut by 2 bases and J by 0 bases, with 7 bases left in between. The CDR3 sequence is CASSQSSMNTEAFF. The CDR3 DNA reads TGCGCCAGCAGCCAATCCTCGATGAACACTGAAGCTTTCTTT.

This clonotype was seen more than once but under ten times. The chain has TRBV12-3 or TRBV12-4 and TRBJ1-3; D is possibly TRBD1 (6 bases). V was pared by 7 bases and J by 0 bases, with 19 bases between. The length of the CDR3 is 17 residues. The CDR3 loop reads CASTFLTGPLSGNTIYF. In nucleotides, the CDR3 is TGTGCCAGCACTTTCCTGACAGGACCTCTCTCTGGAAACACCATATATTTT.

This clonotype was found a few times. The chain has TRBV4-1 and TRBJ1-1; the D gene is possibly TRBD1 (5 bases). The CDR3 contains 15 residues. Germline V gene data show CDR1 as MGHRA and CDR2 as YSYEKL. The V and J ends lost 0 bases and 5 bases respectively, with 13 bases between them. The CDR3 region has the DNA TGCGCCAGCAGCCAAGATTGGGGGATGGGAACTGAAGCTTTCTTT. Residues: CASSQDWGMGTEAFF.

In its sample, this clonotype was seen a few times. The chain recombines TRBV12-3 or TRBV12-4 with TRBJ1-4; TRBD1 is a possible D gene (6 bases). The CDR3 covers 15 residues. V was pared by 5 bases and J by 3 bases, with 13 bases between. This CDR3 is CASSPLQGSNEKLFF. DNA of the CDR3: TGTGCCAGCAGTCCTCTCCAGGGGTCTAATGAAAAACTGTTTTTT.

This chain links TRBV5-1 with TRBJ1-1; maybe TRBD1 (6 bases). The CDR3 is 14 residues long. Trimming stripped 0 bases from V and 4 bases from J, with 10 bases between. Germline assignment: CDR1 SGHRS and CDR2 YFSETQ. CDR3 protein: CASSLVQGSTEAFF. The CDR3 bases are TGCGCCAGCAGCTTGGTACAGGGTAGCACTGAAGCTTTCTTT. The variable domain in full, with the rest retrieved from reference TRBV5-1 and TRBJ1-1, is KAGVTQTPRYLIKTRGQQVTLSCSPISGHRSVSWYQQTPGQGLQFLFEYFSETQRNKGNFPGRFSGRQFSNSRSEMNVSTLELGDSALYLCASSLVQGSTEAFFGQGTRLTVV.

V is TRBV5-1 and J is TRBJ1-1, with unresolved D. This CDR3 has 13 residues. Germline V CDR1 and CDR2: SGHRS, YFSETQ. Trimming cost V 0 bases and J 7 bases, with 10 bases left between them. The DNA for the CDR3 is TGCGCCAGCAGCTTGGCTGGACCGGGTGAAGCTTTCTTT. Translated, it gives CASSLAGPGEAFF.

There are a few counts of this clonotype. This chain uses TRBV5-6 with TRBJ2-1, with D possibly matching TRBD2 (6 bases). V lost 4 bases and J lost 6, with 14 bases in between. The CDR3 runs to 14 residues. The V gene's germline CDR1 is SGHDT and CDR2 YYEEEE. DNA for the CDR3: TGTGCCAGCAGCACGAGACTAGTAGGCAATGAGCAGTTCTTC. This sequence encodes CASSTRLVGNEQFF.

The sample holds a few counts of this clonotype. The chain is built from TRBV11-2 and TRBJ1-1; TRBD1 is a possible D gene (6 bases). The CDR3 runs to 16 residues. Between the trimmed V and J ends, which lost 5 bases and 4 bases, there was a span of 20 bases. Per germline, CDR1 SGHAT and CDR2 FQNNGV. The CDR3 bases are TGTGCCAGCAGCCCAACAGGGAGGGTGGTGATCACTGAAGCTTTCTTT. Protein sequence: CASSPTGRVVITEAFF.

This chain uses TRBV20-1 with TRBJ1-1, with D possibly matching TRBD1 (6 bases). The CDR3 runs 12 residues. Trimming cost V 6 bases and J 8 bases, with 16 bases left between them. Germline loops: CDR1 DFQATT, CDR2 SNEGSKA (reference sequence). Here the CDR3 reads CSANKGQTEAFF. CDR3 nucleotide sequence: TGCAGTGCGAATAAAGGACAGACGGAAGCTTTCTTT.

The count of this clonotype is one. The J gene is TRBJ2-1, the V gene TRBV7-9; TRBD1 aligns across 9 bases. The V gene's germline CDR1 is SEHNR and CDR2 FQNEAQ (reference sequence). The CDR3 runs to 16 residues. V gave up 2 bases and J gave up 5 bases; unmatched junction bases: 7. The chain's CDR3 is CASSLLGQGINNEQFF. The CDR3 DNA follows: TGTGCCAGCAGCTTATTGGGACAGGGAATCAACAATGAGCAGTTCTTC.

The CDR3 here is CASSLGVFGNTEAFF. The CDR3 DNA sequence: TGTGCCAGCAGCTTAGGGGTCTTTGGGAACACTGAAGCTTTCTTT. The chain employs TRBV11-2 and TRBJ1-1; D is ambiguous. The CDR3 spans 15 residues. Germline assignment: CDR1 SGHAT and CDR2 FQNNGV. V gave up 1 base and J gave up 1 base, with 10 bases separating them.

The rearrangement links TRBV20-1 to TRBJ2-1, with D unclear. Germline V gives CDR1 DFQATT, CDR2 SNEGSKA (reference sequence). This CDR3 has 15 residues. Trimming stripped 3 bases from V and 5 bases from J, with 17 bases between. CDR3 amino acids: CSARGWKGLNNEQFF. The CDR3 DNA follows: TGCAGTGCTAGGGGCTGGAAAGGGCTGAACAATGAGCAGTTCTTC.

This clonotype was seen a handful of times. This chain joins TRBV2 and TRBJ1-2; a weak D match, TRBD1 (5 bases). V dropped 10 bases and J dropped 0 bases, with 12 bases sitting between them. Per the germline V gene, CDR1 is SNHLY and CDR2 is FYNNEI. The CDR3 has 13 residues. The CDR3 DNA is TGTGCCACCAGGGACCAAGCTAACTATGGCTACACCTTC. Amino acids: CATRDQANYGYTF.

The rearrangement links TRBV12-3 or TRBV12-4 to TRBJ2-2; tentative D call: TRBD2 (6 bases). V lost 2 bases, J lost 1 base, and 11 bases lay in between. The CDR3 covers 16 residues. The CDR3 loop is CASSLRLGENTGELFF. CDR3 coding DNA: TGTGCCAGCAGTTTACGACTAGGCGAGAACACCGGGGAGCTGTTTTTT.

J is TRBJ1-2 and V is TRBV7-9, with TRBD1 identical over 10 bases. The V segment lost 6 bases and the J segment 8 bases; nucleotides outside the gene matches: 15. CDR1 SEHNR and CDR2 FQNEAQ come from the germline V gene (reference sequence). This CDR3 is 16 amino acids long. The CDR3 nucleotides are TGTGCCAGCAGTCCCGGGACAGGGGTTTCCCTGGGCGGCTACACCTTC. This translates into CASSPGTGVSLGGYTF. Complete variable domain (other parts from reference TRBV7-9 and TRBJ1-2): DTGVSQNPRHKITKRGQNVTFRCDPISEHNRLYWYRQTLGQGPEFLTYFQNEAQLEKSRLLSDRFSAERPKGSFSTLEIQRTEQGDSAMYLCASSPGTGVSLGGYTFGSGTRLTVV.

A note on this clonotype: This may come from a read error, since a much larger clone is one base off. V is TRBV18 and J is TRBJ2-1; 7 bases are shared with TRBD1. Losses at the gene ends were 6 bases for V and 7 bases for J; bases not matched to a gene: 9. Germline V gives CDR1 KGHSH, CDR2 LQKENI. CDR3 length equals 14 residues. The CDR3, as DNA: TGTGCCAGCTCCGAGGGACAGAGTTGGAATGAGCAGTTCTTC. It encodes CASSEGQSWNEQFF. The entire variable domain, with the rest obtained from reference TRBV18 and TRBJ2-1, is as follows: NAGVMQNPRHLVRRRGQEARLRCSPMKGHSHVYWYRQLPEEGLKFMVYLQKENIIDESGMPKERFSAEFPKEGPSILRIQQVVRGDSAAYFCASSEGQSWNEQFFGPGTRLTVL.

This chain connects TRBV20-1 to TRBJ2-1; the match to TRBD2 covers 8 bases. V trimming: 6 bases; J trimming: 6 bases; junction bases outside the gene matches: 10. Looked up from germline, CDR1 is DFQATT and CDR2 is SNEGSKA (reference sequence). The CDR3 length is 14 residues. This CDR3 reads CSALWLAGFNEQFF. The CDR3 DNA sequence: TGCAGTGCCCTGTGGCTAGCGGGCTTCAATGAGCAGTTCTTC.

V and J are TRBV12-3 or TRBV12-4 and TRBJ1-5, with a possible D match to TRBD1 (5 bases). The V and J ends lost 7 bases and 0 bases respectively, with 13 bases between them. The length of the CDR3 is 15 residues. DNA for the CDR3: TGTGCCAGCAAACTTCGCAGGGATAGCAATCAGCCCCAGCATTTT. Amino acid sequence: CASKLRRDSNQPQHF.

V gene TRBV12-3 or TRBV12-4 combines with J gene TRBJ1-1; 11 positions agree with TRBD1. The CDR3 sequence is 19 residues long. V was clipped by 7 bases and J by 1 base; unmatched bases: 17. CDR3 in DNA: TGTGCCAGCACCCTAAACTGGACAGGGGGCTGGTATTGGAACACTGAAGCTTTCTTT. It specifies CASTLNWTGGWYWNTEAFF.

This clonotype was picked up a small number of times. The chain recombines TRBV27 with TRBJ2-7; 7 bases align to TRBD1. V gave up 6 bases and J gave up 0 bases; unmatched junction bases: 11. The length of the CDR3 is 16 residues. From germline, CDR1 is MNHEY and CDR2 SMNVEV (reference sequence). The CDR3: CASSPQTGWSSYEQYF. The CDR3 DNA reads TGTGCCAGCAGCCCGCAGACAGGGTGGTCCTCCTACGAGCAGTACTTC.

This chain uses TRBV29-1 with TRBJ1-2; perhaps TRBD1 as D (5 bases). The germline gives CDR1 SQVTM, CDR2 ANQGSEA. CDR3 size: 13 residues. V was trimmed by 4 bases and J by 4 bases, leaving 13 bases between them. The CDR3 DNA follows: TGCAGCGTTGTCGGGGCCCTGCCCTATGGCTACACCTTC. Its translation is CSVVGALPYGYTF.

This clonotype was found once. This chain connects TRBV4-3 to TRBJ2-2; D unclear. Trimming pared 0 bases from V and 7 bases from J, leaving 21 bases between. The CDR3 extends over 18 amino acids. Germline V gives CDR1 LGHNA, CDR2 YSLEER. The CDR3 sequence is CASSQDHYWWPEGGELFF. DNA for the CDR3: TGCGCCAGCAGCCAAGATCATTACTGGTGGCCGGAAGGCGGGGAGCTGTTTTTT.

At least ten counts were recorded for this clonotype. CDR3 residues: CASSPGGQPDTQYF. CDR3 coding DNA: TGTGCCAGCAGCCCAGGGGGACAGCCAGATACGCAGTATTTT. This chain uses TRBV7-3 with TRBJ2-3, with 7 positions matching TRBD1. J gave up 4 bases and V 5 bases, and 6 bases lay outside the gene matches. Germline V lookup: CDR1 SGHTA, CDR2 FQGTGA. The length of the CDR3 is 14 residues.

The chain uses TRBV11-2 and TRBJ1-2, with 9 bases fitting TRBD1. Germline CDR1 SGHAT, CDR2 FQNNGV. V shed 5 bases, J shed 7 bases, and the junction held 11 bases outside the gene matches. CDR3 length: 15 amino acids. In nucleotides, the CDR3 is TGTGCCAGCAGCACGCACAGGGGGCGTCGTGGTGGCTACACCTTC. Encoded protein: CASSTHRGRRGGYTF.

This clonotype was counted a few times. The chain uses TRBV6-2 or TRBV6-3 and TRBJ2-6; no clear D. Germline CDR1 reads MNHEY; CDR2 reads SVGEGT. Between the trimmed V and J ends, which lost 5 bases and 0 bases, there was a span of 11 bases. This CDR3 comprises 16 residues. This CDR3 reads CASSGLGHSGANVLTF. In DNA form, the CDR3 reads TGTGCCAGCAGTGGTCTGGGCCACTCTGGGGCCAACGTCCTGACTTTC.